These 19 T cell receptor beta chains were sequenced from one sample in a study of CD8+CD57+ T cells in acquired aplastic anemia. Genomic DNA, serving as template, underwent TCR beta VDJ and CDR3 profiling. TCRdb ran MiXCR on the reads and lists one entry per CDR3 protein. The sample yields about 180,000 distinct CDR3 sequences, around 45% seen once. The sequenced material came from sorted CD4+, CD8+, or CD8+CD57+ T cells (not recorded which) from PBMCs. Receptors were obtained from a human donor in good health.

The V gene is TRBV11-2, the J gene TRBJ2-1; 8 positions match TRBD1. Germline V CDR1 and CDR2: SGHAT, FQNNGV. The CDR3 runs to 16 residues. V shed 5 bases, J shed 3 bases, and the junction held 9 bases outside the gene matches. CDR3 amino acids: CASSGRDRLGYNEQFF. The CDR3 bases are TGTGCCAGCAGCGGCCGGGACAGGCTGGGCTACAATGAGCAGTTCTTC. Variable domain in full (rest from reference TRBV11-2 and TRBJ2-1): EAGVAQSPRYKIIEKRQSVAFWCNPISGHATLYWYQQILGQGPKLLIQFQNNGVVDDSQLPKDRFSAERLKGVDSTLKIQPAKLEDSAVYLCASSGRDRLGYNEQFFGPGTRLTVL.

At least ten counts were recorded for this clonotype. The chain joins TRBV20-1 to TRBJ2-7; 7 nucleotides line up with TRBD2. V shed 5 bases and J 0 bases; nucleotides not matched to a gene: 10. Germline CDR1 DFQATT, CDR2 SNEGSKA (reference sequence). CDR3 length: 15 amino acids. In DNA form, the CDR3 reads TGCAGTGCTTCTACCGGGACTAAAAGCTCCTACGAGCAGTACTTC. Translation: CSASTGTKSSYEQYF.

The chain recombines TRBV10-3 with TRBJ2-2; D gene unclear. The germline gives CDR1 ENHRY, CDR2 SYGVKD. V was trimmed by 0 bases and J by 10 bases, leaving 12 bases between them. The length of the CDR3 is 14 residues. The CDR3 DNA follows: TGTGCCATCAGTGAGTCTCCGGAACATGAGGAGCTGTTTTTT. It yields the protein CAISESPEHEELFF.

This clonotype showed up many times. The CDR3 protein is CASSLRASYEQYF. In nucleotides, the CDR3 is TGTGCCAGCAGCTTAAGGGCTTCCTACGAGCAGTACTTC. The chain has TRBV7-9 and TRBJ2-7; D uncertain. Germline assignment: CDR1 SEHNR and CDR2 FQNEAQ (reference sequence). Trimming shortened V by 2 bases and J by 1 base, and 6 bases separated the two germline ends. The CDR3 extends over 13 amino acids.

The chain couples TRBV7-9 to TRBJ2-1; D possibly corresponds to TRBD1 (5 bases). V was clipped by 1 base and J by 9 bases, with 7 bases between them. Germline V gene sequence: CDR1 SEHNR, CDR2 FQNEAQ (reference sequence). This CDR3 is built from 12 residues. CDR3 loop: CASSLEGPEQFF. CDR3 bases: TGTGCCAGCAGCTTAGAGGGGCCTGAGCAGTTCTTC.

The chain recombines TRBV11-1 with TRBJ1-1; 7 bases line up with TRBD1. The germline V gene has CDR1 SGHAT and CDR2 FQDESV (reference sequence). Unmatched junction bases numbered 7, after V lost 3 bases and J lost 0 bases. The CDR3 is made up of 16 amino acids. The CDR3: CASSFTRGQMNTEAFF. The CDR3 region has the DNA TGTGCCAGCAGCTTCACCCGGGGACAGATGAACACTGAAGCTTTCTTT.

The genes are TRBV7-2 and TRBJ2-2, with TRBD2 matching over 9 bases. J gave up 6 bases and V 0 bases, and 2 bases lay outside the gene matches. The germline V gene encodes CDR1 SGHTA and CDR2 FQGNSA. The CDR3 covers 15 residues. CDR3 nucleotides: TGTGCCAGCAGCTTAGCAGGACTAGCGTCCGGGGAGCTGTTTTTT. This sequence encodes CASSLAGLASGELFF.

V gene TRBV12-3 or TRBV12-4 combines with J gene TRBJ1-1; 8 bases are a match to TRBD1. V lost 7 bases and J lost 3; bases outside the gene matches: 13. CDR3 size: 16 residues. The CDR3 nucleotides are TGTGCCAGCACCTGGGACAGGAGGGGAATGGACACTGAAGCTTTCTTT. Protein sequence: CASTWDRRGMDTEAFF.

The genes are TRBV5-1 and TRBJ1-2; 9 nucleotides line up with TRBD1. V trimming: 1 base; J trimming: 8 bases; junction bases outside the gene matches: 9. This CDR3 is 15 amino acids long. Germline V gives CDR1 SGHRS, CDR2 YFSETQ. The CDR3 spells CASSLLGTGRSGYTF. The CDR3 bases are TGCGCCAGCAGCTTGCTTGGGACAGGGCGTTCCGGCTACACCTTC.

This rearrangement joins TRBV5-1 to TRBJ2-5; 7 positions match TRBD2. The CDR3 spans 13 residues. Germline loops: CDR1 SGHRS, CDR2 YFSETQ. V lost 4 bases to trimming and J lost 3 bases; unmatched junction nucleotides: 3. The CDR3 loop reads CASSIREEETQYF. The CDR3 DNA is TGCGCCAGCAGCATCCGGGAGGAAGAGACCCAGTACTTC.

This clonotype was counted a few times. The chain has TRBV15 and TRBJ2-7; D is unclear. The germline gives CDR1 LNHNV, CDR2 YYDKDF (reference sequence). CDR3 length: 15 amino acids. V lost 1 base and J lost 6, with 16 bases in between. DNA of the CDR3: TGTGCCACCAGCAGAGGGGGATCCGTCTTCGCCGAGCAGTACTTC. It codes for CATSRGGSVFAEQYF.

V gene TRBV24-1 combines with J gene TRBJ1-2; D not resolved. Germline assignment: CDR1 KGHDR and CDR2 SFDVKD. Trimming removed 0 bases from V and 0 bases from J, with 13 bases in between. The CDR3 consists of 17 residues. CDR3 residues: CATSDLPGASPNYGYTF. The DNA for the CDR3 is TGTGCCACCAGTGATTTGCCAGGCGCCAGTCCTAACTATGGCTACACCTTC.

There are many counts of this clonotype. This chain links TRBV6-5 with TRBJ1-1; weak D call: TRBD1 (6 bases). Germline values: CDR1 MNHEY, CDR2 SVGAGI. The CDR3 is 16 amino acids. Trimming shortened V by 2 bases and J by 4 bases, and 17 bases separated the two germline ends. The CDR3 DNA reads as TGTGCCAGCAGTTACCGGTCGGGGGGCGCGGGCACTGAAGCTTTCTTT. Protein product: CASSYRSGGAGTEAFF.

This clonotype appeared a single time. V is TRBV6-1 and J is TRBJ2-5; 7 nucleotides agree with TRBD1. Unmatched junction bases numbered 8, after V lost 5 bases and J lost 2 bases. Germline CDR1 MNHNS, CDR2 SASEGT. The CDR3 consists of 15 residues. The CDR3 nucleotides read TGTGCCAGCAGTCCTACCCTGGGACAGCAAGAGACCCAGTACTTC. It is translated as CASSPTLGQQETQYF.

This sequence joins TRBV24-1 and TRBJ2-1; the D is unclear. V was trimmed by 4 bases and J by 6 bases, leaving 9 bases between them. The CDR3 spans 13 residues. The germline CDR1 and CDR2 sequences are KGHDR and SFDVKD. As DNA, the CDR3 is TGTGCCACCAGTGACCCATGGAGCAATGAGCAGTTCTTC. It specifies CATSDPWSNEQFF.

Notes on this clonotype: A junction boundary mismatches the germline segment, possibly from a read error. V and J are TRBV2 and TRBJ1-5, with 8 bases that match TRBD1. The CDR3 consists of 13 residues. CDR1 and CDR2 (germline): SNHLY, FYNNEI. The CDR3 nucleotides read TGTGCCAGCCAGGGGGCGCGGAATCAGCCCCGGCATTTT. Protein: CASQGARNQPRHF.

The chain joins TRBV7-2 to TRBJ2-7; D remains ambiguous. The CDR3 spans 13 residues. Germline V gives CDR1 SGHTA, CDR2 FQGNSA. Trimming pared 6 bases from V and 2 bases from J, leaving 11 bases between. The CDR3, as DNA: TGTGCCAGCAGTCCTCGGGCTACCTACGAGCAGTACTTC. It yields the protein CASSPRATYEQYF. Variable domain in full (rest from reference TRBV7-2 and TRBJ2-7): GAGVSQSPSNKVTEKGKDVELRCDPISGHTALYWYRQSLGQGLEFLIYFQGNSAPDKSGLPSDRFSAERTGGSVSTLTIQRTQQEDSAVYLCASSPRATYEQYFGPGTRLTVT.

This clonotype has a count of ten or more. The chain combines TRBV12-3 or TRBV12-4 with TRBJ2-7; the match to TRBD2 covers 9 bases. J lost 3 bases, V lost 6 bases, and 6 bases had no gene match. The CDR3 is made up of 14 amino acids. CDR3 coding DNA: TGTGCCAGCAGCCCGGGACTAGCACGCTACGAGCAGTACTTC. Translated, it gives CASSPGLARYEQYF.

The chain is built from TRBV29-1 and TRBJ1-2, with 8 bases matching TRBD1. Per the germline V gene, CDR1 is SQVTM and CDR2 is ANQGSEA. Losses at the gene ends were 6 bases for V and 3 bases for J; bases not matched to a gene: 9. The CDR3 is made up of 14 amino acids. The DNA of the CDR3 is TGCAGCGTGGCAGGGGGCACTACGGACTATGGCTACACCTTC. This encodes CSVAGGTTDYGYTF.